The clone carrying this T cell receptor beta chain occurred many times. The target antigen is unknown. Each 10 ml fresh peripheral blood draw supplied the PBMCs. The CDR3 is made up of 13 amino acids. The V segment lost 5 bases and the J segment 10 bases; nucleotides outside the gene matches: 7. Germline CDR1 reads SGHAT; CDR2 reads FQNNGV. The record originates from a study of T cells in Graves' hyperthyroidism and ophthalmopathy. Study context: Peripheral blood draws took place at initial diagnosis, ahead of any treatment.

Study-wide findings and caveats: A model of 13 V-J features distinguished ophthalmopathy from stable hyperthyroidism. The model predicted ophthalmopathy a median approximately 6.3 months before onset.

The TCR beta CDR3 regions underwent amplification using RNA transcripts as the source. In the first-round RT-PCR of the TCR CDR3, the HTBI primer set was used. TCRdb reprocessed the multiplex PCR reads with MiXCR, giving one entry per CDR3 protein. The table has about 640,000 distinct CDR3 sequences, roughly 20% seen once. The chain combines TRBV11-2 with TRBJ2-1; 8 bases are shared with TRBD2. Input material: blood. The source of this sequence is a man aged 25-45 years with Graves' ophthalmopathy. CDR3 in amino acids: CASSRTSYVEQFF. In DNA, the CDR3 is TGTGCCAGCAGCCGGACTAGCTACGTGGAGCAGTTCTTC.